This TCR beta chain is from a study of early T cells in non-severe SARS-CoV-2 infection. In the study overall: It was bulk RNA from unsorted whole blood that was sequenced, and the chains were unpaired. General observations from the study: Matches to VDJdb favored anti-spike CD8 responses and missed private and CD4 specificities.

This clonotype occurred a few times. The antigen is undetermined. Looked up from germline, CDR1 is MNHEY and CDR2 is SVGAGI. V was clipped by 0 bases and J by 9 bases, with 15 bases between them. The length of the CDR3 is 16 residues. Tagging with unique molecular identifiers was applied to individual cDNA molecules. TCRdb reanalysed the 5' RACE reads using MiXCR and keeps one entry per CDR3 protein. The sample lists about 60,000 distinct CDR3 sequences; approximately 9.2% were seen once. The V and J genes are TRBV6-5 and TRBJ1-6; D ambiguous. Sequenced input: whole blood. The source is an adult who was a healthcare worker with PCR-confirmed SARS-CoV-2 infection or an uninfected control (not recorded which). The CDR3 nucleotides read TGTGCCAGCAGTTACTCGATACGTGGGTTCGGTTCACCCCTCCACTTT. Its translation is CASSYSIRGFGSPLHF.